Listed below are T cell receptor beta chains from one sample, sequenced in a study of blood T cell repertoires in COVID-19. The table came from immunoSEQ multiplex PCR; TCRdb's copy has only in-frame clones and leaves some out. This sample has 60,000 to 80,000 clones, with around 87% found just once. The source material was peripheral blood. These TCRs come from a man between 65 and 80 years old with acute or convalescent COVID-19. Each CDR3 is given with its conserved first and last residue. A D gene is named only where the DNA matches it firmly. Expanded clones get a size class; other rows say once, few or many, or leave the size out.

J gene	clone size	V gene	D gene	CDR3 protein	CDR3 DNA
TRBJ1-2	.	TRBV9	TRBD1	CASSVATGQGIYGYTF	TGTGCCAGCAGCGTAGCTACAGGACAGGGGATCTATGGCTACACCTTC
TRBJ1-4	.	TRBV3-1/TRBV3-2	.	CASSQVRVTEKLFF	TGTGCCAGCAGCCAAGTCAGGGTCACTGAAAAACTGTTTTTT
TRBJ1-4	.	TRBV7-9	.	CASSGRQGEKLFF	TGTGCCAGCAGCGGGCGTCAGGGTGAAAAACTGTTTTTT
TRBJ1-1	once	TRBV7-6	.	CASSLAGVSEAFF	TGTGCCAGCAGCTTGGCAGGGGTTTCTGAAGCTTTCTTT
TRBJ2-5	.	TRBV7-9	.	CASSPGPGTGETQYF	TGTGCCAGCAGCCCAGGACCGGGAACGGGGGAGACCCAGTACTTC
TRBJ2-3	once	TRBV11-3	.	CASSLGLEGKDTQYF	TGTGCCAGCAGCTTAGGACTAGAGGGCAAGGATACGCAGTATTTT
TRBJ1-2	.	TRBV29-1	.	CSADSSGLYGYTF	TGCAGCGCCGACAGTTCGGGTCTCTATGGCTACACCTTC
TRBJ1-5	.	TRBV5-6	.	CASGRQAGQPQHF	TGTGCCAGCGGACGACAGGCGGGTCAGCCCCAGCATTTT
TRBJ1-5	.	TRBV7-2	TRBD1	CASSPRTGTSNQPQHF	TGTGCCAGCAGCCCCAGGACAGGGACTAGCAATCAGCCCCAGCATTTT
TRBJ1-4	.	TRBV11-2	TRBD1	CASSPTGATNEKLFF	TGTGCCAGCAGCCCCACAGGGGCAACTAATGAAAAACTGTTTTTT
TRBJ1-5	.	TRBV2	TRBD1	CASSETQGAYDINQPQHF	TGTGCCAGCAGTGAGACGCAGGGGGCCTACGACATTAATCAGCCCCAGCATTTT
TRBJ1-2	few	TRBV6-5	TRBD1	CASSRQGSYGYTF	TGTGCCAGCAGCCGACAGGGGAGCTATGGCTACACCTTC
TRBJ1-5	.	TRBV6-5	.	CASNERRDQPQHF	TGTGCCAGCAACGAAAGGAGGGATCAGCCCCAGCATTTT
TRBJ1-1	.	TRBV15	.	CATSRDLREQEGF	TGTGCCACCAGCAGAGATCTAAGGGAACAGGAGGGCTTT
TRBJ2-2	.	TRBV27	.	CASSLSGQANTGELFF	TGTGCCAGCAGTTTATCCGGCCAGGCGAACACCGGGGAGCTGTTTTTT
TRBJ2-1	.	TRBV2	.	CASIRSNEQFF	TGTGCCAGCATCCGGAGCAATGAGCAGTTCTTC
TRBJ1-4	.	TRBV5-6	.	CASSLVGVQEKLFF	TGTGCCAGCAGCTTGGTCGGGGTACAGGAAAAACTGTTTTTT
TRBJ2-6	.	TRBV10-3	.	CAIPGGAASGANVLTF	TGTGCCATCCCAGGCGGGGCCGCGTCTGGGGCCAACGTCCTGACTTTC
TRBJ2-1	.	TRBV6-1	TRBD2	CASSDYMASGSQEQFF	TGTGCCAGCAGTGATTATATGGCTAGCGGGAGTCAGGAGCAGTTCTTC
TRBJ1-3	.	TRBV6-2/TRBV6-3	TRBD1	CASSPRQGISGNTIYF	TGTGCCAGCAGCCCTCGACAGGGGATCTCTGGAAACACCATATATTTT
TRBJ2-2	.	TRBV7-3	TRBD1	CASSPTGGQAGELFF	TGTGCCAGCAGCCCGACAGGGGGCCAGGCCGGGGAGCTGTTTTTT
TRBJ2-7	.	TRBV19	TRBD1	CASSVVGQGAYEQYF	TGTGCCAGTAGTGTCGTAGGACAGGGGGCTTACGAGCAGTACTTC
TRBJ2-5	.	TRBV20-1	.	CSTGGTSGTQYF	TGCAGTACTGGTGGGACATCGGGGACCCAGTACTTC
TRBJ1-2	.	TRBV29-1	.	CSVARSGGYTF	TGCAGCGTCGCCAGGTCCGGTGGCTACACCTTC
TRBJ1-5	.	TRBV19	.	CASTPIRGKGQPQHF	TGTGCCAGTACCCCCATACGGGGGAAGGGTCAGCCCCAGCATTTT
TRBJ2-1	.	TRBV24-1	TRBD1	CATSLSGQGLDEQFF	TGTGCCACCAGTTTGTCGGGACAGGGGTTGGATGAGCAGTTCTTC
TRBJ2-3	once	TRBV18	TRBD2	CASSQTSGRTDTQYF	TGTGCCAGCTCACAGACTAGCGGACGCACAGATACGCAGTATTTT
TRBJ1-3	.	TRBV5-5	.	CASSPLMVGSGNTIYF	TGTGCCAGCAGCCCCCTAATGGTCGGCTCTGGAAACACCATATATTTT
TRBJ1-4	.	TRBV15	.	CATQGGEVEKLFF	TGTGCCACGCAGGGAGGGGAAGTGGAAAAACTGTTTTTT